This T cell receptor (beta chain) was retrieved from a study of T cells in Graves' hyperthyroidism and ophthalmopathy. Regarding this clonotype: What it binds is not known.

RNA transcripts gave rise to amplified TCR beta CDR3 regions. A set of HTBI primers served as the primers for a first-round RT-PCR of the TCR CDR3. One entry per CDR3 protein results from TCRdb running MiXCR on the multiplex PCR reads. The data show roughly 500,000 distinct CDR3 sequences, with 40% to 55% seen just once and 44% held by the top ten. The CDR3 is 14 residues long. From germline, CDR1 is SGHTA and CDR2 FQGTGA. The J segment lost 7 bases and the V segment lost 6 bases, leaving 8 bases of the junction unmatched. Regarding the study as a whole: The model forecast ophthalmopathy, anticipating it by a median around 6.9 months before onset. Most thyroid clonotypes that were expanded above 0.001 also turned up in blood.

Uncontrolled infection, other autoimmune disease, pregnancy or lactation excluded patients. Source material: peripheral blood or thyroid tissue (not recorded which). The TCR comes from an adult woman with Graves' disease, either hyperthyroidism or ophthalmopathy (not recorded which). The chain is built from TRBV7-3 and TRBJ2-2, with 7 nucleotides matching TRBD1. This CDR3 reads CASSPTGDRGELFF. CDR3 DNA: TGTGCCAGCAGTCCTACAGGGGATCGCGGGGAGCTGTTTTTT.